A selection of T cell receptor beta chains follows, all from one sample in a study of long-term antiretroviral therapy in people with HIV. Sequenced by immunoSEQ multiplex PCR; TCRdb stores in-frame clones only, minus some. This table holds under 45,000 clones, around 93% found once. The source was unsorted PBMCs, collected 9 to 9.5 years after starting antiretroviral therapy. The origin of the receptors is a man in his thirties or forties with HIV. Both conserved end residues are part of each CDR3. The order of the fields is J gene, V gene, clone size, D gene, CDR3 DNA, CDR3 protein. D genes are given only for firm matches. Clone size is given for some rows only: seen once, a few or many times, or a class if the clone is expanded.

TRBJ2-2 TRBV7-6 once . TGTGCCAGCAGCTTAGTCGGGACTTACACCGGGGAGCTGTTTTTT CASSLVGTYTGELFF
TRBJ2-7 TRBV7-9 . TRBD2 TGTGCCAGCAGCTTCAATCCGGGACTAGAATTTGACGAGCAGTACTTC CASSFNPGLEFDEQYF
TRBJ2-7 TRBV7-9 . . TGTGCCAGCAGCCTCCCGGGGCCCTACGAGCAGTACTTC CASSLPGPYEQYF
TRBJ2-2 TRBV9 . TRBD2 TGTGCCAGCAGCGTAGTAGTAGCGGGGAACACCGGGGAGCTGTTTTTT CASSVVVAGNTGELFF
TRBJ1-2 TRBV5-3 . TRBD1 TGTGCCAGAAGCTTTCCACCAGACAGGGGGCCCGCGAATTATGGCTACACCTTC CARSFPPDRGPANYGYTF
TRBJ2-5 TRBV6-5 . . TGTGCCAGCAGTTACTCGAGTACAGCTCAAGAGACCCAGTACTTC CASSYSSTAQETQYF
TRBJ1-2 TRBV6-5 . TRBD1 TGTGCCAGCAGTTACGACTCCAGGGGGCACTATGGCTACACCTTC CASSYDSRGHYGYTF
TRBJ1-3 TRBV28 once . TGTGCCAGCAGTCCCCGCAACTCTGGAAACACCATATATTTT CASSPRNSGNTIYF
TRBJ2-3 TRBV13 . . TGTGCCAGCAGCTTACAACTAGCAGCCACAGATACGCAGTATTTT CASSLQLAATDTQYF
TRBJ1-5 TRBV7-9 . . TGTGCCAGCAGCCAGGGGCCAGGCAATCAGCCCCAGCATTTT CASSQGPGNQPQHF
TRBJ1-2 TRBV30 . . TGTGCCTTATCGTTGACAGCTAACTATGGCTACACCTTC CALSLTANYGYTF
TRBJ1-1 TRBV25-1 . . TGTGCCAGCAGTGACTCCGCCGGGGCCCGCACTGAAGCTTTCTTT CASSDSAGARTEAFF
TRBJ2-3 TRBV5-1 . TRBD2 TGCGCCAGCAGCTCCCGGGCTAGCGGGGGGGCCGGGGATACGCAGTATTTT CASSSRASGGAGDTQYF
TRBJ2-7 TRBV29-1 . . TGCAGCGTTGACGCAGGGAATCGGTACGAGCAGTACTTC CSVDAGNRYEQYF
TRBJ2-3 TRBV6-6 . . TGTGCCAGCAGTTCCAGCACAGATACGCAGTATTTT CASSSSTDTQYF
TRBJ1-5 TRBV27 . . TGTGCCAGCAGCAGACAGTTCAATCAGCCCCAGCATTTT CASSRQFNQPQHF
TRBJ2-2 TRBV6-1 . . TGTGCCAGCACCCGAGGGGAGGGGGACACCGGGGAGCTGTTTTTT CASTRGEGDTGELFF
TRBJ1-5 TRBV10-1 . . TGCGCCAGCAGTGAGTCAGGGCGCCAGCCCCAGCATTTT CASSESGRQPQHF
TRBJ2-2 TRBV10-3 . . TGTGCCATCAGTGATGGGTCCACCGGGGAGCTGTTTTTT CAISDGSTGELFF
TRBJ2-1 TRBV7-9 few TRBD2 TGTGCCAGCAGCGTAGGTTCCGGGACTAACAATGAGCAGTTCTTC CASSVGSGTNNEQFF
TRBJ1-6 TRBV6-1 . . TGTGCCAGCAGTGAAAGTAGGCTGGCGTCACCCCTCCACTTT CASSESRLASPLHF
TRBJ2-7 TRBV5-1 . . TGCGCCAGCAGCTTGGGCAGTGGTTCCTACGAGCAGTACTTC CASSLGSGSYEQYF
TRBJ1-6 TRBV7-2 . . TGTGCCAGCAGCCCCGGGACCTCAAGGAATTCACCCCTCCACTTT CASSPGTSRNSPLHF
TRBJ2-1 TRBV5-8 . . TGTGCCAGCAGCTTGGGTAGGGGGGGGCCAAACAATGAGCAGTTCTTC CASSLGRGGPNNEQFF
TRBJ2-2 TRBV28 . TRBD2 TGTGCCAGCAGTCCCATTAGGATCGGGGGGGTCCCGAACACCGGGGAGCTGTTTTTT CASSPIRIGGVPNTGELFF
TRBJ1-3 TRBV10-2 . . TGCGCCAGCACATGGGATTCTGGAAACACCATATATTTT CASTWDSGNTIYF
TRBJ2-5 TRBV27 . TRBD1 TGTGCCAGCAGTTGGACAGGGGGACAAGAGACCCAGTACTTC CASSWTGGQETQYF
TRBJ1-5 TRBV5-6 . . TGTGCCAGCAGCTTGATGGGAGATCAGCCCCAGCATTTT CASSLMGDQPQHF
TRBJ2-2 TRBV7-9 . TRBD1 TGTGCCAGCAGCCTGGGACAGGGAAGCACCGGGGAGCTGTTTTTT CASSLGQGSTGELFF
TRBJ2-7 TRBV2 . TRBD1 TGTGCCAGCAGTTCGGGACAGAGAGACTACGAGCAGTACTTC CASSSGQRDYEQYF
TRBJ1-2 TRBV5-1 . . TGCGCCAGCACCGAGTCTGGCAGAGGCTACACCTTC CASTESGRGYTF
TRBJ2-3 TRBV11-2 . . TGTGCCAGCAGCCGCACAGATACGCAGTATTTT CASSRTDTQYF
TRBJ2-2 TRBV6-5 . . TGTGCCAGCAGTTACTTGCGGCGTACCGGGGAGCTGTTTTTT CASSYLRRTGELFF
TRBJ2-3 TRBV5-1 . TRBD1 TGCGCCAGCAGCTTAGGACAGGGTAGCCCAGATACGCAGTATTTT CASSLGQGSPDTQYF
TRBJ2-3 TRBV11-2 . TRBD1 TGTGCCAGCAGCTTAGCCGGGACAGGGTTGACAGATACGCAGTATTTT CASSLAGTGLTDTQYF
TRBJ1-6 TRBV13 . TRBD1 TGTGCCAGCAGCGAAAACCGAGGGACAGTAGGGAATTCACCCCTCCACTTT CASSENRGTVGNSPLHF
TRBJ1-5 TRBV6-5 . . TGTGCCAGCAGTTCTAGGACTGGGAATCAGCCCCAGCATTTT CASSSRTGNQPQHF
TRBJ2-7 TRBV6-6 . . TGTGCCAGCAGTTACGGATATGGGGTGATCTACGAGCAGTACTTC CASSYGYGVIYEQYF
TRBJ1-5 TRBV7-9 . . TGTGCCAGCAGCCTGACAGATAGCAATCAGCCCCAGCATTTT CASSLTDSNQPQHF